Presented here are 13 T cell receptor beta chains from one specimen sequenced in a study of blood T cell repertoires in COVID-19. The table came from immunoSEQ multiplex PCR; TCRdb's copy has only in-frame clones and leaves some out. The sample gives fewer than 350,000 clones, approximately 87% of which show up once; approximately 12% is in the top ten. Material: peripheral blood. The source is a woman in her 30s with COVID-19, enrolled during active disease.

The chain is built from TRBV24-1 and TRBJ1-4; no definite D call. The CDR3 runs 15 residues. CDR1 and CDR2 (germline): KGHDR, SFDVKD. Trimming took off 4 bases at V and 8 bases at J, with 16 bases between the two ends. CDR3 in amino acids: CATSESREEEEKLFF. The DNA of the CDR3 is TGTGCCACCAGTGAGTCTAGGGAGGAGGAAGAAAAACTGTTTTTT.

This clone was seen only a few times. The chain employs TRBV2 and TRBJ1-2, with D maybe TRBD1 (6 bases). Germline loops: CDR1 SNHLY, CDR2 FYNNEI. CDR3 length: 12 amino acids. V gave up 6 bases and J gave up 8 bases, with 13 bases separating them. CDR3 nucleotide sequence: TGTGCCAGCAGGCAGGGGATGGAGGGCTACACCTTC. This codes for CASRQGMEGYTF.

The V call is TRBV5-1, the J call TRBJ2-7; D is perhaps TRBD1 (6 bases). CDR3 length: 15 amino acids. Germline V gene data show CDR1 as SGHRS and CDR2 as YFSETQ. Trimming stripped 4 bases from V and 5 bases from J, with 19 bases between. The CDR3 coding sequence is TGCGCCAGCAGCACCACCGGGACAAGGTACGACGAGCAGTACTTC. Translated: CASSTTGTRYDEQYF.

The CDR3 bases are TGTGCCAGCAGTTCTCCTTTACTAGCGGGGGGCTACAATGAGCAGTTCTTC. Its translation is CASSSPLLAGGYNEQFF. The chain employs TRBV28 and TRBJ2-1; 12 bases line up with TRBD2. CDR1 and CDR2 (germline): MDHEN, SYDVKM. The ends lost 4 bases at V and 3 bases at J; junction bases unmatched: 7. CDR3 length: 17 residues.

CDR3 sequence reads: CASSPRSFLEQYF. The CDR3, as DNA: TGCGCCAGCAGCCCACGGTCGTTTCTCGAGCAGTACTTC. The chain carries TRBV4-1 and TRBJ2-7; D gene unclear. There are 13 residues in the CDR3. Germline V gene sequence: CDR1 MGHRA, CDR2 YSYEKL. Trimming cost V 4 bases and J 6 bases, with 13 bases left between them.

CDR3 nucleotides: TGTGCCAGCAGCAGGACAGGGAACGAGCAGTACTTC. This codes for CASSRTGNEQYF. The chain has TRBV11-3 and TRBJ2-7; the match to TRBD1 covers 8 bases. Germline trimming cut 5 bases from V and 5 bases from J; bases unmatched to any gene: 2. CDR1 is SGHNT and CDR2 is YENEEA in the germline V gene. The CDR3 runs to 12 residues.

In its sample, this clone was seen a few times. The chain combines TRBV2 with TRBJ1-1; the D gene is possibly TRBD1 (6 bases). Per germline, CDR1 SNHLY and CDR2 FYNNEI. The CDR3 has 15 amino acids. V lost 4 bases, J lost 0 bases, and 12 bases lay in between. The CDR3 DNA reads TGTGCCAGCAGTGGAGCCGGACAGATGAACACTGAAGCTTTCTTT. This codes for CASSGAGQMNTEAFF.

The genes are TRBV2 and TRBJ2-1; D is perhaps TRBD1 (6 bases). Deletions cut 6 bases from V and 0 bases from J, with 12 bases between. The CDR3 is 15 residues long. Germline V gene sequence: CDR1 SNHLY, CDR2 FYNNEI. The CDR3, as DNA: TGTGCCAGCAGCAGACAGACAGGCTCCTACAATGAGCAGTTCTTC. This encodes CASSRQTGSYNEQFF.

The chain carries TRBV7-6 and TRBJ2-5; TRBD2 matches at 7 bases. Germline V gene sequence: CDR1 SGHVS, CDR2 FNYEAQ. The CDR3 spans 15 residues. J gave up 4 bases and V 6 bases, and 11 bases lay outside the gene matches. The CDR3 reads CASSLLGGTLETQYF. DNA of the CDR3: TGTGCCAGCAGTTTACTCGGGGGGACGCTAGAGACCCAGTACTTC.

The rearrangement uses TRBV5-5 and TRBJ1-4, with D possibly matching TRBD1 (5 bases). The CDR3 is 16 residues long. CDR1 is SGHKS, CDR2 YYEKEE, per germline (reference sequence). Trimming cost V 0 bases and J 7 bases, with 16 bases left between them. The CDR3 loop reads CASSLGTRVYGEKLFF. Written as DNA, the CDR3 is TGTGCCAGCAGCTTGGGAACCAGGGTATACGGTGAAAAACTGTTTTTT. Variable domain in full (rest from reference TRBV5-5 and TRBJ1-4): DAGVTQSPTHLIKTRGQQVTLRCSPISGHKSVSWYQQVLGQGPQFIFQYYEKEERGRGNFPDRFSARQFPNYSSELNVNALLLGDSALYLCASSLGTRVYGEKLFFGSGTQLSVL.

The CDR3 spells CASSFGGYYGYTF. In DNA form, the CDR3 reads TGTGCCAGCAGTTTCGGGGGGTACTATGGCTACACCTTC. V usage is TRBV27 and J usage is TRBJ1-2; the D gene is possibly TRBD1 (5 bases). The germline CDR1 and CDR2 sequences are MNHEY and SMNVEV (reference sequence). V was pared by 3 bases and J by 3 bases, with 8 bases between. CDR3 length equals 13 residues.

This clone was picked up one time. The chain joins TRBV27 to TRBJ2-1; tentatively, D is TRBD1 (6 bases). Germline V lookup: CDR1 MNHEY, CDR2 SMNVEV (reference sequence). Trimming cost V 0 bases and J 0 bases, with 6 bases left between them. CDR3 size: 15 residues. CDR3 loop: CASSLSGGSYNEQFF. The CDR3 nucleotides are TGTGCCAGCAGTTTATCAGGGGGCTCCTACAATGAGCAGTTCTTC.

The chain is built from TRBV23-1 and TRBJ1-3; D not certain. TRBV23-1 is assigned to the ORF class and has an uncertain function. There are 15 residues in the CDR3. V lost 2 bases to trimming and J lost 0 bases, with 8 bases between them. For the CDR3, the DNA is TGCGCCAGCAGTCAAAACAGCCTCTCTGGAAACACCATATATTTT. It translates to CASSQNSLSGNTIYF.